This entry lists 32 T cell receptor beta chains sequenced from one sample in a study of shared clonotypes between healthy human individuals. The data were produced by immunoSEQ multiplex PCR, yet TCRdb's version contains in-frame clones alone and is incomplete. The sample shows under 1,100,000 clones, more than 65% of them seen only once. Sequencing used memory CD4+ T cells sorted from blood. The subset was: CD45RA-negative fraction. These receptors originate from a man aged 18-30 years in good health.

The V call is TRBV7-9, the J call TRBJ1-2, with 7 bases that match TRBD1. From germline, CDR1 is SEHNR and CDR2 FQNEAQ (reference sequence). The ends lost 2 bases at V and 8 bases at J; junction bases unmatched: 8. The CDR3 runs 14 residues. The CDR3: CASSLLGQVAGYTF. Here the CDR3 DNA reads TGTGCCAGCAGCTTACTTGGACAGGTAGCCGGCTACACCTTC. The variable domain in full, completed from reference TRBV7-9 and TRBJ1-2, reads DTGVSQNPRHKITKRGQNVTFRCDPISEHNRLYWYRQTLGQGPEFLTYFQNEAQLEKSRLLSDRFSAERPKGSFSTLEIQRTEQGDSAMYLCASSLLGQVAGYTFGSGTRLTVV.

This clone was picked up a small number of times. This chain links TRBV28 with TRBJ1-2, with D possibly matching TRBD1 (5 bases). V lost 2 bases, J lost 5 bases, and 9 bases lay in between. The CDR3 length is 13 residues. CDR1 is MDHEN and CDR2 is SYDVKM in the germline V gene. The CDR3 reads CASSLGHEYGYTF. The CDR3 nucleotides are TGTGCCAGCAGTTTAGGACACGAGTATGGCTACACCTTC.

The genes are TRBV19 and TRBJ2-1; 16 bases match TRBD2. The germline gives CDR1 LNHDA, CDR2 SQIVND (reference sequence). This CDR3 has 19 residues. The J segment lost 0 bases and the V segment lost 5 bases, leaving 7 bases of the junction unmatched. DNA of the CDR3: TGTGCCAGTAGTCCGGGACTAGCGGGAGGGCCTCTCTCCTACAATGAGCAGTTCTTC. Protein: CASSPGLAGGPLSYNEQFF.

The J gene is TRBJ2-7, the V gene TRBV9; the match to TRBD1 covers 11 bases. CDR3 length equals 14 residues. Germline CDR1 reads SGDLS; CDR2 reads YYNGEE. V lost 2 bases, J lost 7 bases, and 5 bases stayed unmatched. DNA for the CDR3: TGTGCCAGCAGCGTTGGACAGGGGGCATGGGAGCAGTACTTC. The encoded protein is CASSVGQGAWEQYF.

As to this clone: Other DNA sequences in this specimen translate into the identical CDR3. J is TRBJ1-2 and V is TRBV19; the match to TRBD1 covers 9 bases. This CDR3 comprises 13 residues. The germline CDR1 and CDR2 sequences are LNHDA and SQIVND (reference sequence). V dropped 7 bases and J dropped 5; count of bases not matched to a gene: 5. This CDR3 reads CASTGQGNYGYTF. The DNA for the CDR3 is TGTGCCAGTACGGGACAGGGTAATTATGGCTACACCTTC.

The chain employs TRBV2 and TRBJ1-1, with 11 bases aligning to TRBD1. The junction had 16 bases not matched to a gene; V was cut back by 6 bases and J by 4 bases. From germline, CDR1 is SNHLY and CDR2 FYNNEI. CDR3 length equals 18 residues. CDR3 amino acids: CASRARDRGGMSGTEAFF. CDR3 in DNA: TGTGCCAGCAGAGCCCGGGACAGGGGGGGAATGAGTGGCACTGAAGCTTTCTTT. Complete variable domain (other parts from reference TRBV2 and TRBJ1-1): EPEVTQTPSHQVTQMGQEVILRCVPISNHLYFYWYRQILGQKVEFLVSFYNNEISEKSEIFDDQFSVERPDGSNFTLKIRSTKLEDSAMYFCASRARDRGGMSGTEAFFGQGTRLTVV.

This clone occurred once. The chain employs TRBV5-6 and TRBJ2-2, with TRBD1 identical over 11 bases. The CDR3 covers 17 residues. CDR1 SGHDT and CDR2 YYEEEE come from the germline V gene. J was trimmed by 0 bases and V by 3 bases; bases with no gene match: 4. The CDR3 DNA sequence: TGTGCCAGCAGCTGGGGACAGGGGGGAGCGAACACCGGGGAGCTGTTTTTT. This encodes CASSWGQGGANTGELFF.

This sequence joins TRBV2 and TRBJ2-3; TRBD2 might be the D (7 bases). V was cut by 8 bases and J by 5 bases, with 11 bases left in between. The CDR3 contains 12 residues. The germline V gene encodes CDR1 SNHLY and CDR2 FYNNEI. CDR3 loop: CASGGARDTQYF. The CDR3 nucleotides read TGTGCCAGCGGGGGGGCAAGAGATACGCAGTATTTT.

The rearrangement uses TRBV4-3 and TRBJ2-7; the match to TRBD1 covers 7 bases. This CDR3 contains 15 residues. V lost 0 bases and J lost 6; bases outside the gene matches: 8. Germline assignment: CDR1 LGHNA and CDR2 YSLEER. CDR3 coding DNA: TGCGCCAGCAGCCAAGATTGGGGACAGCTGGGCGAGCAGTACTTC. It encodes CASSQDWGQLGEQYF.

The CDR3 region has the DNA TGTGCCAGCAGCGCTTACCGAGGACTAGCGGGAGGGCCCAACACCGGGGAGCTGTTTTTT. Translation gives CASSAYRGLAGGPNTGELFF. The chain recombines TRBV7-6 with TRBJ2-2; 15 bases agree with TRBD2. The junction had 12 bases not matched to a gene; V was cut back by 5 bases and J by 2 bases. The germline V gene encodes CDR1 SGHVS and CDR2 FNYEAQ. The CDR3 has 20 amino acids.

With respect to this clone: Other DNA sequences in the same sample also yield this CDR3. The chain is built from TRBV15 and TRBJ2-1, with 10 nucleotides matching TRBD1. The junction had 2 bases not matched to a gene; V was cut back by 5 bases and J by 1 base. Germline CDR1 LNHNV, CDR2 YYDKDF (reference sequence). The CDR3 extends over 15 amino acids. The CDR3 spells CATSRGQGSYNEQFF. In nucleotides, the CDR3 is TGTGCCACCAGCCGGGGACAGGGGTCCTACAATGAGCAGTTCTTC.

The J gene is TRBJ1-5, the V gene TRBV6-1, with TRBD1 as a possible D gene (5 bases). CDR3 length: 14 residues. Trimming cost V 3 bases and J 5 bases, with 11 bases left between them. Germline CDR1 and CDR2: MNHNS and SASEGT. DNA for the CDR3: TGTGCCAGCAGTGACCGGGACGGTGATCAGCCCCAGCATTTT. Translating it yields CASSDRDGDQPQHF.

The chain employs TRBV7-2 and TRBJ1-1; D unclear. The germline V and J ends were trimmed by 4 bases and 5 bases, with 14 bases remaining between them. CDR1 and CDR2 from the germline V gene are SGHTA and FQGNSA. The CDR3 is 14 amino acids. In nucleotides, the CDR3 is TGTGCCAGCAGCTCCGGACCCGGCCGGACTGAAGCTTTCTTT. Translated, it gives CASSSGPGRTEAFF.

The gene calls are TRBV5-6 and TRBJ2-7; D is ambiguous. The CDR3 covers 11 residues. Germline assignment: CDR1 SGHDT and CDR2 YYEEEE. Trimming left V 4 bases short and J 3 bases short, with 5 bases between. The CDR3 here is CASSTFYEQYF. CDR3 DNA: TGTGCCAGCAGCACCTTCTACGAGCAGTACTTC.

Of note for this clone: This sequence may be a read error, since a much larger clone differs from it by one base. Other DNA variants within this sample encode the same CDR3. This chain uses TRBV5-1 with TRBJ2-7; D gene unclear. Deletions cut 3 bases from V and 3 bases from J, with 4 bases between. Germline CDR1 is SGHRS and CDR2 is YFSETQ. There are 11 residues in the CDR3. CDR3 DNA: TGCGCCAGCAGCTCCAGCTACGAGCAGTACTTC. Protein sequence: CASSSSYEQYF.

This chain joins TRBV30 and TRBJ1-6; D is undetermined. CDR3 size: 16 residues. Trimming removed 0 bases at V and 2 bases at J, with 11 bases between. Looked up from germline, CDR1 is GTSNPN and CDR2 is SVGIG (reference sequence). The CDR3 loop reads CAWSVRLGTYNSPLHF. DNA of the CDR3: TGTGCCTGGAGTGTACGGCTCGGAACCTATAATTCACCCCTCCACTTT.

The chain couples TRBV2 to TRBJ2-1; TRBD2 might be the D (5 bases). The CDR3 is 15 amino acids. The germline gives CDR1 SNHLY, CDR2 FYNNEI. V was trimmed by 6 bases and J by 0 bases, leaving 12 bases between them. The CDR3 bases are TGTGCCAGCAGATGGACTCCCAGCTCCTACAATGAGCAGTTCTTC. This gives the protein CASRWTPSSYNEQFF.

This sequence joins TRBV5-1 and TRBJ2-3, with TRBD1 matching over 11 bases. With 4 bases clipped from V and 3 bases from J, the junction kept 10 bases outside the gene matches. The CDR3 has 17 residues. Germline values: CDR1 SGHRS, CDR2 YFSETQ. In DNA, the CDR3 is TGCGCCAGCAGCCCGGGACAGGGGGTTATGAGAACAGATACGCAGTATTTT. This translates into CASSPGQGVMRTDTQYF. The full variable domain, in which reference TRBV5-1 and TRBJ2-3 provide the parts outside the CDR3, is KAGVTQTPRYLIKTRGQQVTLSCSPISGHRSVSWYQQTPGQGLQFLFEYFSETQRNKGNFPGRFSGRQFSNSRSEMNVSTLELGDSALYLCASSPGQGVMRTDTQYFGPGTRLTVL.

The genes are TRBV28 and TRBJ2-1, with D perhaps TRBD2 (5 bases). Germline CDR1 is MDHEN and CDR2 is SYDVKM. Trimming shortened V by 6 bases and J by 6 bases, and 18 bases separated the two germline ends. The CDR3 covers 15 residues. In DNA form, the CDR3 reads TGTGCCAGCAGCACCCATCAGGACTTCTCCAATGAGCAGTTCTTC. Its translation is CASSTHQDFSNEQFF.

This clone was observed a handful of times. The chain uses TRBV7-6 and TRBJ2-7, with 11 bases fitting TRBD2. There are 16 residues in the CDR3. Trimming took 5 bases from V and 0 from J; bases not matched to a gene: 6. Germline-derived CDR1 and CDR2 are SGHVS and FNYEAQ. CDR3: CASSPSGGKSSYEQYF. The DNA for the CDR3 is TGTGCCAGCAGCCCTAGCGGGGGGAAGAGCTCCTACGAGCAGTACTTC.

The CDR3 here is CASRPPSGGGNEQFF. CDR3 nucleotide sequence: TGTGCCAGCAGGCCACCAAGTGGGGGAGGTAATGAGCAGTTCTTC. The genes are TRBV7-2 and TRBJ2-1; D is possibly TRBD2 (6 bases). The CDR3 length is 15 residues. The V gene lost 6 bases and the J gene lost 7 bases, with 19 bases spanning the gap. The germline V gene encodes CDR1 SGHTA and CDR2 FQGNSA.

The rearrangement uses TRBV7-2 and TRBJ2-7; no definite D call. This CDR3 has 13 amino acids. V gave up 5 bases and J gave up 6 bases, with 14 bases separating them. From germline, CDR1 is SGHTA and CDR2 FQGNSA. The CDR3 bases are TGTGCCAGCAGCCTTTCCCGAGTTCCCGAGCAGTACTTC. This gives the protein CASSLSRVPEQYF.

This chain links TRBV4-3 with TRBJ2-7, with 9 nucleotides matching TRBD2. V shed 0 bases and J 5 bases; nucleotides not matched to a gene: 11. The CDR3 has 17 residues. From germline, CDR1 is LGHNA and CDR2 YSLEER. CDR3 sequence: CASSQETREGYAHEQYF. CDR3 sequence (DNA): TGCGCCAGCAGCCAAGAGACGCGGGAGGGCTACGCCCACGAGCAGTACTTC.

The J gene is TRBJ2-2, the V gene TRBV30; TRBD1 matches 12 bases. J lost 7 bases, V lost 5 bases, and 11 bases had no gene match. The CDR3 totals 16 residues. The germline CDR1 and CDR2 sequences are GTSNPN and SVGIG (reference sequence). The CDR3 bases are TGTGCCTGGGACGGAGGGGACAGGGGGCACGGCGGGGAGCTGTTTTTT. It is translated as CAWDGGDRGHGGELFF.

V gene TRBV28 combines with J gene TRBJ1-4, with D perhaps TRBD1 (5 bases). From germline, CDR1 is MDHEN and CDR2 SYDVKM. This CDR3 is built from 15 residues. The V end lost 5 bases, the J end lost 12 bases, and 22 bases lay between the germline ends. For the CDR3, the DNA is TGTGCCAGCAGTCCTCTTGGTGAGGGGTTGGTAGAACTGTTTTTT. Translating it yields CASSPLGEGLVELFF.

This chain joins TRBV25-1 and TRBJ2-4; D might be TRBD1 or TRBD2, each matching 6 bases. The CDR3 sequence is 18 residues long. Germline CDR1 is MGHDK and CDR2 is SYGVNS. V was clipped by 1 base and J by 3 bases, with 19 bases between them. This CDR3 is CASSEWGDTWYHKNIQYF. In nucleotides, the CDR3 is TGTGCCAGCAGTGAATGGGGGGACACATGGTACCACAAAAACATTCAGTACTTC.

This rearrangement joins TRBV4-3 to TRBJ1-2; maybe TRBD1 (5 bases). Germline V gene data show CDR1 as LGHNA and CDR2 as YSLEER. The CDR3 is made up of 15 amino acids. Trimming removed 1 base at V and 4 bases at J, with 13 bases between. This chain's CDR3 is CASSQGSPGGYGYTF. CDR3 DNA sequence: TGCGCCAGCAGCCAAGGAAGCCCGGGGGGCTATGGCTACACCTTC.

The rearrangement uses TRBV11-1 and TRBJ2-1; the match to TRBD2 covers 8 bases. Germline V gives CDR1 SGHAT, CDR2 FQDESV (reference sequence). The CDR3 runs to 15 residues. V shed 4 bases and J 8 bases; nucleotides not matched to a gene: 10. CDR3 sequence (DNA): TGTGCCAGCAGCTCCCGGGGCGGGGGGCCATATGAGCAGTTCTTC. This encodes CASSSRGGGPYEQFF.

This clone was counted between two and nine times. The chain uses TRBV5-8 and TRBJ1-2; the match to TRBD1 covers 8 bases. The CDR3 has 14 residues. V trimming: 1 base; J trimming: 6 bases; junction bases outside the gene matches: 5. CDR1 is SGHTS, CDR2 YDEGEE, per germline. CDR3: CASSLHQGADGYTF. The CDR3 DNA is TGTGCCAGCAGCTTGCATCAGGGGGCGGATGGCTACACCTTC. Full variable domain (remainder filled in from reference TRBV5-8 and TRBJ1-2): EAGVTQSPTHLIKTRGQQATLRCSPISGHTSVYWYQQALGLGLQFLLWYDEGEERNRGNFPPRFSGRQFPNYSSELNVNALELEDSALYLCASSLHQGADGYTFGSGTRLTVV.

This clone has only a few counts. The rearrangement links TRBV6-6 to TRBJ2-7; TRBD1 matches 9 bases. Germline CDR1 is MNHNY and CDR2 is SVGAGI (reference sequence). This CDR3 has 15 residues. The trim removed 2 bases at V and 3 bases at J, leaving 5 bases unmatched. In DNA form, the CDR3 reads TGTGCCAGCAGTTACCCGGGACAGGGAAACTACGAGCAGTACTTC. As protein: CASSYPGQGNYEQYF.

V is TRBV11-2 and J is TRBJ1-2; D is uncertain. With 2 bases removed from V and 6 bases from J, the gap between germline ends came to 10 bases. Germline V gene data show CDR1 as SGHAT and CDR2 as FQNNGV. This CDR3 comprises 13 residues. CDR3 nucleotides: TGTGCCAGCAGCTTATTACGTCAGGATGGCTACACCTTC. Translating it yields CASSLLRQDGYTF.

Comment on this clone: Other DNA sequences in this specimen translate into the identical CDR3. The chain employs TRBV30 and TRBJ1-6; D gene unclear. Germline CDR1 reads GTSNPN; CDR2 reads SVGIG (reference sequence). The CDR3 is made up of 11 amino acids. V dropped 0 bases and J dropped 9 bases, with 3 bases sitting between them. The CDR3 nucleotides read TGTGCCTGGAGTGTAGGTTCACCCCTCCACTTT. As protein: CAWSVGSPLHF. Full variable domain (remainder filled in from reference TRBV30 and TRBJ1-6): SQTIHQWPATLVQPVGSPLSLECTVEGTSNPNLYWYRQAAGRGLQLLFYSVGIGQISSEVPQNLSASRPQDRQFILSSKKLLLSDSGFYLCAWSVGSPLHFGNGTRLTVT.